This T cell receptor (beta chain) is from a study of T cell responses to AZD1222 COVID-19 vaccine. In germline, CDR1 is SEHNR, CDR2 FQNEAQ (reference sequence). V was clipped by 0 bases and J by 0 bases, with 5 bases between them. CDR3 size: 14 residues. The method was immunoSEQ multiplex PCR; TCRdb's version includes in-frame clones alone and lacks a portion of them. The table records 150,000 to 190,000 clones, approximately 90% of them present only once. The V call is TRBV7-9, the J call TRBJ1-1; no firm D call. This TCR derives from an adult who received the AZD1222 COVID-19 vaccine. This material consisted of peripheral blood, taken 28 days after the second AZD1222 dose. In DNA, the CDR3 is TGTGCCAGCAGCTTAGCGGACCTGAACACTGAAGCTTTCTTT. It is translated as CASSLADLNTEAFF.